The 30 T cell receptor beta chains listed next were all sequenced from one sample in a study of CD8 T cells in Susac syndrome. Reverse transcription of 0.5 to 1 ug RNA was performed with random hexamers. TCRdb itself ran the immunoSEQ multiplex PCR reads through MiXCR, one entry per CDR3 protein. This table holds some 450,000 distinct CDR3 sequences, 85% found once. Sequenced sample: CD8+ T cells from PBMCs. Receptors were obtained from a human donor with multiple sclerosis.

The gene calls are TRBV27 and TRBJ1-6; D unresolved. Germline CDR1 MNHEY, CDR2 SMNVEV (reference sequence). This CDR3 is built from 15 residues. Deletions cut 5 bases from V and 7 bases from J, with 15 bases between. CDR3 protein: CASSTLDTLNSPLHF. The CDR3, as DNA: TGTGCCAGCAGTACTCTAGACACCCTCAATTCACCCCTCCACTTT.

The V gene is TRBV28, the J gene TRBJ2-1; TRBD2 is a possible D gene (6 bases). The CDR3 has 15 residues. Trimming removed 3 bases at V and 10 bases at J, with 19 bases between. Germline lookup yields CDR1 MDHEN and CDR2 SYDVKM. In DNA, the CDR3 is TGTGCCAGCAGTTTCGGACGGGAGTCGGGCTACGAGCAGTTCTTC. Protein product: CASSFGRESGYEQFF.

Remarks on this clonotype: Mismatch with germline at one junction end may stem from a read error. The V gene is TRBV12-3 or TRBV12-4, the J gene TRBJ1-1, with 10 bases fitting TRBD1. The CDR3 is 11 residues long. The CDR3 DNA follows: TGTGCCAGCTGGGATGGACAGGGGGAAACTTTT. Residues: CASWDGQGETF.

The genes are TRBV4-1 and TRBJ2-5; 7 nucleotides line up with TRBD2. Germline-derived CDR1 and CDR2 are MGHRA and YSYEKL. The CDR3 has 15 residues. J was trimmed by 4 bases and V by 0 bases; bases with no gene match: 5. The CDR3 nucleotides are TGCGCCAGCAGCCAAGATAGTGGGGAGGGAGAGACCCAGTACTTC. Protein sequence: CASSQDSGEGETQYF.

The chain employs TRBV27 and TRBJ1-5; D unresolved. The CDR3 has 14 residues. Germline V lookup: CDR1 MNHEY, CDR2 SMNVEV (reference sequence). V was clipped by 6 bases and J by 0 bases, with 9 bases between them. The CDR3 reads CASRRAVSNQPQHF. Here the CDR3 DNA reads TGTGCCAGCAGGAGGGCCGTTAGCAATCAGCCCCAGCATTTT.

The rearrangement links TRBV5-5 to TRBJ2-7; TRBD2 might be the D (6 bases). Trimming stripped 7 bases from V and 7 bases from J, with 24 bases between. This CDR3 spans 15 amino acids. The V gene's germline CDR1 is SGHKS and CDR2 YYEKEE (reference sequence). The CDR3 loop is CASRGLPYGVLEQYF. As DNA, the CDR3 is TGTGCCAGCCGGGGACTTCCCTACGGAGTCTTGGAGCAGTACTTC.

The rearrangement links TRBV9 to TRBJ2-2, with TRBD1 as a possible D gene (6 bases). Germline CDR1 is SGDLS and CDR2 is YYNGEE. The CDR3 length is 14 residues. Trimming shortened V by 2 bases and J by 4 bases, and 9 bases separated the two germline ends. The chain's CDR3 is CASSVSGATGELFF. The CDR3 bases are TGTGCCAGCAGCGTTTCAGGGGCCACCGGGGAGCTGTTTTTT.

The chain joins TRBV7-9 to TRBJ1-1, with D hard to call. The V gene's germline CDR1 is SEHNR and CDR2 FQNEAQ (reference sequence). V was trimmed by 7 bases and J by 5 bases, leaving 8 bases between them. The length of the CDR3 is 11 residues. The CDR3, as DNA: TGTGCCAGCACCGAAATGACTGAAGCTTTCTTT. Its protein is CASTEMTEAFF.

This clonotype has more than one count but fewer than ten. Here the CDR3 DNA reads TGTGCCAGCAGTCTCCCCGGACAGGGAGGCGAAAAACTGTTTTTT. Protein: CASSLPGQGGEKLFF. The chain uses TRBV2 and TRBJ1-4; the match to TRBD1 covers 8 bases. CDR1 is SNHLY, CDR2 FYNNEI, per germline. CDR3 length: 15 residues. The V gene end was trimmed by 5 bases and the J gene end by 8 bases; junction bases not matched to a gene: 10.

The V gene is TRBV6-5, the J gene TRBJ2-7; 7 nucleotides agree with TRBD1. The junction had 12 bases not matched to a gene; V was cut back by 0 bases and J by 4 bases. Germline V gene lookup returns CDR1 MNHEY and CDR2 SVGAGI. This CDR3 is built from 17 residues. CDR3 bases: TGTGCCAGCAGTTACTCGAGTGAGGGGGCATCGGGTTACGAGCAGTACTTC. Residues: CASSYSSEGASGYEQYF.

This chain connects TRBV5-8 to TRBJ1-1; unclear D gene. This CDR3 contains 12 residues. Germline V gene sequence: CDR1 SGHTS, CDR2 YDEGEE. The V and J ends lost 1 base and 5 bases respectively, with 6 bases between them. DNA of the CDR3: TGTGCCAGCAGCTTGTCTCTAACTGAAGCTTTCTTT. Translating it yields CASSLSLTEAFF.

This clonotype appeared once. The rearrangement uses TRBV10-3 and TRBJ2-7; no clear D gene. CDR3 size: 12 residues. The germline gives CDR1 ENHRY, CDR2 SYGVKD. The V and J ends lost 4 bases and 6 bases respectively, with 10 bases between them. The CDR3 is CAISVGSLEQYF. CDR3 bases: TGTGCCATCAGTGTTGGGTCTCTCGAGCAGTACTTC.

The chain uses TRBV7-9 and TRBJ2-2; perhaps D is TRBD1 or TRBD2 (5 bases each). Germline V CDR1 and CDR2: SEHNR, FQNEAQ (reference sequence). V lost 3 bases and J 3 bases, leaving 8 bases between the germline ends. CDR3 length: 14 amino acids. The CDR3 loop is CASSLQGHTGELFF. As DNA, the CDR3 is TGTGCCAGCAGCTTGCAGGGACACACCGGGGAGCTGTTTTTT.

The chain carries TRBV29-1 and TRBJ2-1; a possible D gene is TRBD1 (6 bases). Trimming pared 3 bases from V and 5 bases from J, leaving 14 bases between. Germline CDR1 reads SQVTM; CDR2 reads ANQGSEA. CDR3 size: 14 residues. CDR3 sequence (DNA): TGCAGCGTTGATAGGTTCAGGGACAACAATGAGCAGTTCTTC. Protein sequence: CSVDRFRDNNEQFF.

The chain has TRBV9 and TRBJ2-1; D might be TRBD1 or TRBD2, each matching 6 bases. CDR1 is SGDLS, CDR2 YYNGEE, per germline. Deletions cut 0 bases from V and 8 bases from J, with 12 bases between. This CDR3 is built from 14 residues. As DNA, the CDR3 is TGTGCCAGCAGCGTAGCGGGAGAGGGGGATGAGCAGTTCTTC. As protein: CASSVAGEGDEQFF.

This clonotype has a handful of counts. The chain links TRBV24-1 to TRBJ1-1, with TRBD1 matching over 7 bases. Germline lookup yields CDR1 KGHDR and CDR2 SFDVKD. The V segment lost 9 bases and the J segment 4 bases; nucleotides outside the gene matches: 10. The CDR3 runs 14 residues. CDR3 protein: CATSSGQFPTEAFF. DNA for the CDR3: TGTGCCACCTCCTCGGGACAGTTCCCCACTGAAGCTTTCTTT.

In this sample, this clonotype turned up a few times. The V gene is TRBV30, the J gene TRBJ2-7; D gene ambiguous. Trimming pared 2 bases from V and 6 bases from J, leaving 14 bases between. Germline CDR1 is GTSNPN and CDR2 is SVGIG (reference sequence). This CDR3 has 13 amino acids. Here the CDR3 reads CAWSLLGPGEQYF. In nucleotides, the CDR3 is TGTGCCTGGAGTCTCCTGGGCCCGGGCGAGCAGTACTTC.

This clonotype was seen ten or more times. The chain couples TRBV7-6 to TRBJ1-3; a weak D match, TRBD1 (6 bases). Germline V lookup: CDR1 SGHVS, CDR2 FNYEAQ. The ends were cut back, 5 bases at V and 8 bases at J, with 10 bases in the middle. The CDR3 has 12 residues. In nucleotides, the CDR3 is TGTGCCAGCAGCCCAGGGGATGACACCATATATTTT. Translation: CASSPGDDTIYF.

The chain uses TRBV15 and TRBJ2-3, with TRBD2 as a possible D gene (5 bases). This CDR3 is built from 13 residues. V was clipped by 5 bases and J by 2 bases, with 8 bases between them. In germline, CDR1 is LNHNV, CDR2 YYDKDF (reference sequence). This CDR3 is CATSPSYTDTQYF. In DNA, the CDR3 is TGTGCCACCAGCCCTAGCTACACAGATACGCAGTATTTT.

The genes are TRBV15 and TRBJ1-4; TRBD1 agrees at 10 bases. The CDR3 has 17 amino acids. CDR1 is LNHNV and CDR2 is YYDKDF in the germline V gene (reference sequence). The V and J ends lost 5 bases and 3 bases, in that order; junction bases with no gene match: 9. CDR3 bases: TGTGCCACCAGCCCCGGGACAGGGGAGAAGGCTAATGAAAAACTGTTTTTT. Protein: CATSPGTGEKANEKLFF.

The J gene is TRBJ2-7, the V gene TRBV6-2 or TRBV6-3, with D unresolved. Trimming took 7 bases from V and 5 from J, leaving 15 bases between them. The germline V gene has CDR1 MNHEY and CDR2 SVGEGT. The CDR3 runs 13 residues. The DNA for the CDR3 is TGTGCCAGCAAACCGGAACCGTTTCACGAGCAGTACTTC. As protein: CASKPEPFHEQYF.

J is TRBJ1-5 and V is TRBV19; 8 positions agree with TRBD1. The CDR3 runs to 17 residues. V gave up 5 bases and J gave up 6 bases; unmatched junction bases: 15. The germline gives CDR1 LNHDA, CDR2 SQIVND (reference sequence). The DNA of the CDR3 is TGTGCCAGTAGTCCCCGATTGGGGACAGGCCATTCTCAGCCCCAGCATTTT. Translation gives CASSPRLGTGHSQPQHF.

This clonotype was found a few times. V gene TRBV4-2 combines with J gene TRBJ2-1; 7 nucleotides match TRBD2. Germline lookup yields CDR1 LGHNA and CDR2 YNFKEQ. V lost 4 bases, J lost 3 bases, and 6 bases stayed unmatched. CDR3 length equals 15 residues. The chain's CDR3 is CASSRDGGGYNEQFF. DNA for the CDR3: TGTGCCAGCAGCCGAGATGGGGGGGGCTACAATGAGCAGTTCTTC.

Only a few counts were recorded for this clonotype. CDR3 sequence reads: CASSPPGGSSYEQYF. The CDR3 coding sequence is TGTGCCAGCTCACCGCCGGGGGGAAGCTCCTACGAGCAGTACTTC. The V gene is TRBV18, the J gene TRBJ2-7; TRBD2 aligns across 7 bases. Germline loops: CDR1 KGHSH, CDR2 LQKENI. The length of the CDR3 is 15 residues. V lost 3 bases, J lost 0 bases, and 5 bases stayed unmatched.

V is TRBV20-1 and J is TRBJ2-7; D is tentatively TRBD1 or TRBD2 (5 bases each). With 0 bases removed from V and 3 bases from J, the gap between germline ends came to 15 bases. Germline CDR1 reads DFQATT; CDR2 reads SNEGSKA (reference sequence). The CDR3 sequence is 15 residues long. The CDR3 loop reads CSARDSGTSHYEQYF. The CDR3 DNA follows: TGCAGTGCTAGAGATTCGGGGACCAGTCACTACGAGCAGTACTTC.

This chain joins TRBV14 and TRBJ1-4, with D possibly matching TRBD1 (5 bases). CDR3 size: 17 residues. Between the trimmed V and J ends, which lost 0 bases and 8 bases, there was a span of 19 bases. The germline CDR1 and CDR2 sequences are SGHDN and FVKESK. CDR3 DNA sequence: TGTGCCAGCAGCCAAGATTCTAGCGGGGGAGTTTGGGAAAAACTGTTTTTT. Protein product: CASSQDSSGGVWEKLFF.

This clonotype was seen a few times. The gene calls are TRBV14 and TRBJ2-7; D possibly corresponds to TRBD1 (6 bases). Germline CDR1 is SGHDN and CDR2 is FVKESK. Deletions cut 1 base from V and 6 bases from J, with 10 bases between. The CDR3 is 13 amino acids. The CDR3 nucleotides are TGTGCCAGCAGCCAAGCTGGGGGCAGCGAGCAGTACTTC. Translated: CASSQAGGSEQYF.

V is TRBV29-1 and J is TRBJ2-5; D is uncertain. Looked up from germline, CDR1 is SQVTM and CDR2 is ANQGSEA. This CDR3 has 10 residues. Deletions cut 4 bases from V and 9 bases from J, with 9 bases between. Here the CDR3 reads CSVGLRPQYF. DNA of the CDR3: TGCAGCGTTGGATTGAGGCCCCAGTACTTC.

The CDR3 loop is CASTPLAGGYDTQYF. CDR3 in DNA: TGTGCCAGCACCCCACTAGCGGGAGGGTACGATACGCAGTATTTT. The chain recombines TRBV6-1 with TRBJ2-3; 13 positions agree with TRBD2. Per germline, CDR1 MNHNS and CDR2 SASEGT. This CDR3 contains 15 residues. The V segment lost 7 bases and the J segment 6 bases; nucleotides outside the gene matches: 7.

CDR3 region: CSVEIAQGVAGNTIYF. For the CDR3, the DNA is TGCAGCGTTGAGATTGCTCAGGGGGTCGCCGGAAACACCATATATTTT. The chain combines TRBV29-1 with TRBJ1-3; TRBD1 agrees at 7 bases. The CDR3 spans 16 residues. The germline V gene has CDR1 SQVTM and CDR2 ANQGSEA. Trimming removed 3 bases from V and 4 bases from J; junction bases left unmatched: 12.